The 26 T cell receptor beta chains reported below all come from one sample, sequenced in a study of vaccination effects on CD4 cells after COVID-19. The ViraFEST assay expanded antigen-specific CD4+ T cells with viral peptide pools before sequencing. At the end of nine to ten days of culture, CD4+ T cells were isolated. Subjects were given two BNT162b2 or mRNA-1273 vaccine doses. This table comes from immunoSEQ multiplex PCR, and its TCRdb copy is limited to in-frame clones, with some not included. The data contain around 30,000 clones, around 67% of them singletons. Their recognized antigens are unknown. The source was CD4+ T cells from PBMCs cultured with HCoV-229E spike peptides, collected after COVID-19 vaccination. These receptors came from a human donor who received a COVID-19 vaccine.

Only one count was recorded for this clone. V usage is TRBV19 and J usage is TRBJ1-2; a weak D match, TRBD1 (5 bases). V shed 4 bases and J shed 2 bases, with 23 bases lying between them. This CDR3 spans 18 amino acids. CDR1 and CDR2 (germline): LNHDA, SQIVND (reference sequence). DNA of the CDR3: TGTGCCAGTAGTACGACTATGATACAGGCGACCCAGAACTATGGCTACACCTTC. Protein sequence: CASSTTMIQATQNYGYTF.

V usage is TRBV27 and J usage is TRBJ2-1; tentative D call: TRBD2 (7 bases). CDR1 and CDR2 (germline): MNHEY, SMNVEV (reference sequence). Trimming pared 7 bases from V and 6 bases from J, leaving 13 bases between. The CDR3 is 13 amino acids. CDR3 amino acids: CASTMGGGNEQFF. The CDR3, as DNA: TGTGCCAGCACCATGGGAGGGGGCAATGAGCAGTTCTTC.

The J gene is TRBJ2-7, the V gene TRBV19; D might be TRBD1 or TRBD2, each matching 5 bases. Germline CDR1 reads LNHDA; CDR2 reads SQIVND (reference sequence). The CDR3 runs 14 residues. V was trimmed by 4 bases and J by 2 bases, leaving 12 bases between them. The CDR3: CASSNRDGAYEQYF. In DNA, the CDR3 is TGTGCCAGTAGTAACCGGGACGGGGCCTACGAGCAGTACTTC.

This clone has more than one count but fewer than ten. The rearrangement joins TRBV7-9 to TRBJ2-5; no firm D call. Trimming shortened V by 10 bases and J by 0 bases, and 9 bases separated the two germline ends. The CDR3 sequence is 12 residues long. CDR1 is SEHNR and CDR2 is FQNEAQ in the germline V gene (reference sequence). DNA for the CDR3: TGTGCCATCTCACCGTACCAAGAGACCCAGTACTTC. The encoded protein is CAISPYQETQYF.

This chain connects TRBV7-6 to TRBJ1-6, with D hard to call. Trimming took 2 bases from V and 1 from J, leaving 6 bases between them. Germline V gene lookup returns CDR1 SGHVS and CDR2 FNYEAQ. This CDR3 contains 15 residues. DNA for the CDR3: TGTGCCAGCAGCTTATTGTATTCCTATAATTCACCCCTCCACTTT. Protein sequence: CASSLLYSYNSPLHF. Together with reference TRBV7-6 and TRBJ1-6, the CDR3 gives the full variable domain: GAGVSQSPRYKVTKRGQDVALRCDPISGHVSLYWYRQALGQGPEFLTYFNYEAQQDKSGLPNDRFSAERPEGSISTLTIQRTEQRDSAMYRCASSLLYSYNSPLHFGNGTRLTVT.

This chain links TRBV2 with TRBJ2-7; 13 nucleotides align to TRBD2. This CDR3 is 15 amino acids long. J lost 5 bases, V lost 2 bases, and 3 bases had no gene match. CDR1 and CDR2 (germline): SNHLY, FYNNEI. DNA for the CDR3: TGTGCCAGCAGTGAAACTAGCGGGAGGGCTGACGAGCAGTACTTC. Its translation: CASSETSGRADEQYF.

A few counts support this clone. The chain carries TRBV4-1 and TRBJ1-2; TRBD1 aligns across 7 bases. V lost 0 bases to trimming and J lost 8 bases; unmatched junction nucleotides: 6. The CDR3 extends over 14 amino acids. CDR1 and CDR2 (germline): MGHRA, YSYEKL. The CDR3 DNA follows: TGCGCCAGCAGCCAAGACCCAGGGGGAGGAGGCTACACCTTC. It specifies CASSQDPGGGGYTF.

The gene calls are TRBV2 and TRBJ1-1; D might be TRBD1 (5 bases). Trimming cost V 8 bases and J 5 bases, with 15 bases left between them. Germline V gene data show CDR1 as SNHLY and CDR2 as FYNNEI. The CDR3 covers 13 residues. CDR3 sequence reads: CASVEGVGTEAFF. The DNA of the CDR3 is TGTGCCAGCGTAGAAGGGGTTGGGACTGAAGCTTTCTTT.

In nucleotides, the CDR3 is TGTGCCAGTAGTATGGGGACAGGGGTCAACTATGGCTACACCTTC. Translated: CASSMGTGVNYGYTF. The V call is TRBV19, the J call TRBJ1-2, with 10 bases matching TRBD1. This CDR3 contains 15 residues. Germline CDR1 is LNHDA and CDR2 is SQIVND (reference sequence). V lost 3 bases and J lost 2; bases outside the gene matches: 3.

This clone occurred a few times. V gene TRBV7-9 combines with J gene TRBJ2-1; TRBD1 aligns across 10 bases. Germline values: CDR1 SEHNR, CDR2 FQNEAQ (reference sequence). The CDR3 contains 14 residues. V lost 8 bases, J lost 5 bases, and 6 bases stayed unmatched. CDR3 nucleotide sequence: TGTGCCAGCTCTGGGACAGGGGACCACAATGAGCAGTTCTTC. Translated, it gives CASSGTGDHNEQFF.

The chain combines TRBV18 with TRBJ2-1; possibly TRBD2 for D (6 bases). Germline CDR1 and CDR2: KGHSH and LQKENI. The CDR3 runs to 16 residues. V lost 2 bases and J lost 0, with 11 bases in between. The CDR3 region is CASSPTSLSSYNEQFF. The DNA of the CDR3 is TGTGCCAGCTCACCAACTAGCCTAAGCTCCTACAATGAGCAGTTCTTC.

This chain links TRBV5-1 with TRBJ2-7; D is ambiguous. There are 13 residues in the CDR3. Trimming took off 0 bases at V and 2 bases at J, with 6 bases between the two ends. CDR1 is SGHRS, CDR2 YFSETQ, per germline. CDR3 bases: TGCGCCAGCAGCTTGGAGCGAGCCTACGAGCAGTACTTC. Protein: CASSLERAYEQYF.

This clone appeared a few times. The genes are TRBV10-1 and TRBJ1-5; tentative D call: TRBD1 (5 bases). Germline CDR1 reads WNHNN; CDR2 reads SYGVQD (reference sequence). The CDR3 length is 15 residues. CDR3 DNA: TGCGAGCAGTCCTCCGGGGGTCTGGGCAATCAGCCCCAGCATTTT. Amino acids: CEQSSGGLGNQPQHF.

Written as DNA, the CDR3 is TGTGCCAGCAGCCCTGGCGGATCAGATACGCAGTATTTT. It encodes CASSPGGSDTQYF. The chain links TRBV3-1 (or the pseudogene TRBV3-2) to TRBJ2-3, with D uncertain. The germline CDR1 and CDR2 sequences are LGHDT and YNNKEL (reference sequence). The CDR3 sequence is 13 residues long. Trimming pared 4 bases from V and 4 bases from J, leaving 9 bases between.

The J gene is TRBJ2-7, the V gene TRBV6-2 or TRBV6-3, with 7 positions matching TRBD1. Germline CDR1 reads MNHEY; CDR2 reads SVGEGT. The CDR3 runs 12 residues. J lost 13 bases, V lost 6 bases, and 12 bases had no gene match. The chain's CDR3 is CASSTTGTDFYF. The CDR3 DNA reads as TGTGCCAGCAGCACAACCGGGACAGACTTTTACTTC.

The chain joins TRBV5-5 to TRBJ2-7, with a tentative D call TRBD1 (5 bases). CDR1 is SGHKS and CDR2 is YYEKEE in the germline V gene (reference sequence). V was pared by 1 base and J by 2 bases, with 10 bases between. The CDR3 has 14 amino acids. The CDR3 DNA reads TGTGCCAGCAGCTTGTCGCAGGGCCCCTACGAGCAGTACTTC. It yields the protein CASSLSQGPYEQYF. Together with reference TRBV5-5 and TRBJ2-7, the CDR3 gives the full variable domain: DAGVTQSPTHLIKTRGQQVTLRCSPISGHKSVSWYQQVLGQGPQFIFQYYEKEERGRGNFPDRFSARQFPNYSSELNVNALLLGDSALYLCASSLSQGPYEQYFGPGTRLTVT.

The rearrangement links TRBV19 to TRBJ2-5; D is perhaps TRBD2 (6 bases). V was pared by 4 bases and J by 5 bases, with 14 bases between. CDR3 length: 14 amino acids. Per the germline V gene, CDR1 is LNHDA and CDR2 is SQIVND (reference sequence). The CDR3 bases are TGTGCCAGTAGTAGCCAGGGAGGCGTGGAGACCCAGTACTTC. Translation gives CASSSQGGVETQYF. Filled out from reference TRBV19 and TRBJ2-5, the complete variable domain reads DGGITQSPKYLFRKEGQNVTLSCEQNLNHDAMYWYRQDPGQGLRLIYYSQIVNDFQKGDIAEGYSVSREKKESFPLTVTSAQKNPTAFYLCASSSQGGVETQYFGPGTRLLVL.

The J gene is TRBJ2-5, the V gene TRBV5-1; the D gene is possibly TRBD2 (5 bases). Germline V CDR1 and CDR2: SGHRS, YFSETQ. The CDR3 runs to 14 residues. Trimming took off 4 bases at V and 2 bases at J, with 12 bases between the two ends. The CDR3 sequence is CASSQRAVQETQYF. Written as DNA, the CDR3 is TGCGCCAGCAGCCAAAGAGCGGTTCAAGAGACCCAGTACTTC.

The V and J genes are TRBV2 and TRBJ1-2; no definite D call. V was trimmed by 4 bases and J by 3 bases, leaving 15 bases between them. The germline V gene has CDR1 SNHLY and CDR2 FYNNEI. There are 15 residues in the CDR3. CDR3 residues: CASSGMDGKYYGYTF. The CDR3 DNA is TGTGCCAGCAGTGGAATGGACGGTAAGTACTATGGCTACACCTTC.

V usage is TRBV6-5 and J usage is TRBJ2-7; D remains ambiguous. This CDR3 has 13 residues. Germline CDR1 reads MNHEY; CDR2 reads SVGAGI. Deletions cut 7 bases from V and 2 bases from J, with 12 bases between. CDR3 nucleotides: TGTGCCAGCACCGAAGGTCCGACCTACGAGCAGTACTTC. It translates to CASTEGPTYEQYF.

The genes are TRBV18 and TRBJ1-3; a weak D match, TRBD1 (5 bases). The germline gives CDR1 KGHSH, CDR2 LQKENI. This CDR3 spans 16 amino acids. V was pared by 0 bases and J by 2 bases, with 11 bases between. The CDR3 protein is CASSPPLGTAGNTIYF. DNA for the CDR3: TGTGCCAGCTCACCACCATTAGGGACGGCTGGAAACACCATATATTTT.

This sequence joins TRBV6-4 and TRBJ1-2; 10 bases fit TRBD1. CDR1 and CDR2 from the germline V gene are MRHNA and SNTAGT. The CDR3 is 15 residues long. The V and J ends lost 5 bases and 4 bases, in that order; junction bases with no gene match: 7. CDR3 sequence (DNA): TGTGCCAGCAGTTCGGACAGGGGGGTCGGCTATGGCTACACCTTC. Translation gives CASSSDRGVGYGYTF.

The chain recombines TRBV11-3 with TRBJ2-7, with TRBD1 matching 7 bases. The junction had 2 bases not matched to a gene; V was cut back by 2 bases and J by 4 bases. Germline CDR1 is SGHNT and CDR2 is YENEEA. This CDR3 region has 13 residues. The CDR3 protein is CASSLKGAYEQYF. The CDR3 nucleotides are TGTGCCAGCAGCTTAAAGGGGGCTTACGAGCAGTACTTC.

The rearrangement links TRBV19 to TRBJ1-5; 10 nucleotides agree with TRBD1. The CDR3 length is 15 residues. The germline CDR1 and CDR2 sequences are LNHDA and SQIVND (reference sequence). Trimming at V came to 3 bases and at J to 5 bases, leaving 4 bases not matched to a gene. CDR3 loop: CASSMSGQGYQPQHF. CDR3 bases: TGTGCCAGTAGTATGTCGGGACAGGGGTATCAGCCCCAGCATTTT.

The CDR3: CASSVAGANVLTF. The CDR3 DNA sequence: TGTGCCAGCAGCGTAGCTGGGGCCAACGTCCTGACTTTC. The V call is TRBV9, the J call TRBJ2-6; unclear D gene. V lost 0 bases to trimming and J lost 2 bases, with 0 bases between them. This CDR3 has 13 residues. Germline V gene sequence: CDR1 SGDLS, CDR2 YYNGEE. Combining the CDR3 with reference TRBV9 and TRBJ2-6 gives the whole variable domain DSGVTQTPKHLITATGQRVTLRCSPRSGDLSVYWYQQSLDQGLQFLIQYYNGEERAKGNILERFSAQQFPDLHSELNLSSLELGDSALYFCASSVAGANVLTFGAGSRLTVL.

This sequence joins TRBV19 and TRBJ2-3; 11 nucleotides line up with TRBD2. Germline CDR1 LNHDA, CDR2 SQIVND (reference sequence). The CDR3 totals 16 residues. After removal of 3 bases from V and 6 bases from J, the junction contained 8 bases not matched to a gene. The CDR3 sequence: CASSMSSSGRFDTQYF. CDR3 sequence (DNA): TGTGCCAGTAGTATGAGTTCTAGCGGGAGGTTCGATACGCAGTATTTT.